A selection of T cell receptor beta chains follows, all from one sample in a study of blood T cell repertoires in COVID-19. Some clones are missing from TCRdb's copy, which holds only in-frame ones; the method was immunoSEQ multiplex PCR. Among a few hundred thousand clones listed, around 86% were seen once. Sample: PBMCs or T cells enriched from blood (not recorded which). The receptors were gathered from a man aged 35 to 55 who had recovered from COVID-19. The CDR3 runs from the conserved cysteine through the conserved F or W. The D gene is left open where the match is weak. Only some rows state a clone size, as once, few, many or a class for expanded clones.

v_call	j_call	clone_size	d_call	cdr3_nt	cdr3_aa
TRBV5-4	TRBJ2-5	.	.	TGTGCCAGCAGCTCTTCCAGCGTCGGGGAGACCCAGTACTTC	CASSSSSVGETQYF
TRBV19	TRBJ1-2	.	.	TGTGCCAGTACTCCGGTCAACATGGGGGGGAGCTATGGCTACACCTTC	CASTPVNMGGSYGYTF
TRBV4-1	TRBJ1-1	.	.	TGCGCCAGCAGCCCACCAGGGAGGACTGAAGCTTTCTTT	CASSPPGRTEAFF
TRBV30	TRBJ2-5	.	.	TGTGCCCGCCGACAGAATTTGGGAGAGACCCAGTACTTC	CARRQNLGETQYF
TRBV28	TRBJ2-6	.	TRBD1	TGTGCCAGCAGTTTGGGGGACAGGGCCTATGGGACCAACGTCCTGACTTTC	CASSLGDRAYGTNVLTF
TRBV7-6	TRBJ2-7	.	TRBD2	TGTGCCAGCAGCTTGCGGGGGAACGAGCAGTACTTC	CASSLRGNEQYF
TRBV27	TRBJ2-7	.	.	TGTGCCAGCAGTTCTCGGGATCACTACGAGCAGTACTTC	CASSSRDHYEQYF
TRBV7-9	TRBJ2-3	.	.	TGTGCCAGCAGCCATTCAGGGTCAGATACGCAGTATTTT	CASSHSGSDTQYF
TRBV5-4	TRBJ2-6	.	.	TGTGCCAGCAGCTTGGACAGCTCCCTCGGGGCCAACGTCCTGACTTTC	CASSLDSSLGANVLTF
TRBV5-4	TRBJ2-2	.	.	TGTGCCAGCAGCTCACAGGGCTCCGGGGAGCTGTTTTTT	CASSSQGSGELFF
TRBV4-2	TRBJ1-2	.	.	TGTGCCAGCAGCCAAGCGGGCAGGGGCGATTCTGGCTACACCTTC	CASSQAGRGDSGYTF
TRBV30	TRBJ2-2	many	.	TGTGCCTGGGCCCGGAGGGCCACCGGGGAGCTGTTTTTT	CAWARRATGELFF
TRBV3-1/TRBV3-2	TRBJ2-3	.	TRBD2	TGTGCCAGCAGCCAAGAGGCTAGCGGGAGTTGGACGCAGTATTTT	CASSQEASGSWTQYF
TRBV27	TRBJ1-1	.	.	TGTGCCAGCAGAAATCTCGGGAACACTGAAGCTTTCTTT	CASRNLGNTEAFF